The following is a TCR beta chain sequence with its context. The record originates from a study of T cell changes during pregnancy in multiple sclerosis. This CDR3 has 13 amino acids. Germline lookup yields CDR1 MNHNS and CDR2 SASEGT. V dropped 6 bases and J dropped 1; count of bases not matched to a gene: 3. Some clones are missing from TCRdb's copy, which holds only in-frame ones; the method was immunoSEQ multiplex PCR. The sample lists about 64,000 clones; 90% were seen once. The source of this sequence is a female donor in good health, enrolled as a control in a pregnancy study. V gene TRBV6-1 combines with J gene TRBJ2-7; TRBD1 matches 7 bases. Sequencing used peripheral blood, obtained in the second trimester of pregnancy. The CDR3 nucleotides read TGTGCCAGCAGACCGGGACAGTCCTACGAGCAGTACTTC. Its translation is CASRPGQSYEQYF.